Listed below are T cell receptor beta chains from one sample, sequenced in a study of cytotoxic CD8 clonotypes in ibrutinib-treated CLL. The protocol was immunoSEQ multiplex PCR, while the TCRdb copy is restricted to in-frame clones and leaves out a portion. The sample holds some 300,000 clones, 80% seen once. Source: PBMCs, taken before ibrutinib treatment. These receptors all come from a human donor with chronic lymphocytic leukemia. The CDR3 runs from the conserved cysteine through the conserved F or W. Fields, in order: D gene, J gene, clone size, V gene, CDR3 DNA, CDR3 protein. D genes are given only for firm matches. Clone size is given for some rows only: seen once, a few or many times, or a class if the clone is expanded.

>NA|TRBJ1-3|NA|TRBV28
TGTGCCAGCAGTTTAATCCGGTTCTCTGGAAACACCATATATTTT
CASSLIRFSGNTIYF
>NA|TRBJ1-5|once|TRBV15
TGTGCCACCAGCAGAGATAGGGCGACGGCCCAGCATTTT
CATSRDRATAQHF
>NA|TRBJ2-7|NA|TRBV14
TGTGCCAGCAGCCAAGATAATCTTCGGTCAGGCGGGTACGAGCAGTACTTC
CASSQDNLRSGGYEQYF
>NA|TRBJ1-1|NA|TRBV7-2
TGTGCCAGCAGCCCGACACTCTCGTCTGAAGCTTTCTTT
CASSPTLSSEAFF
>NA|TRBJ2-7|NA|TRBV20-1
TGCAGTGCTAGTAACGGTCCCGAGCAGTACTTC
CSASNGPEQYF
>NA|TRBJ2-3|NA|TRBV11-2
TGTGCCAGCAGCTTAGTTCATAGGGGAGGCACAGATACGCAGTATTTT
CASSLVHRGGTDTQYF
>NA|TRBJ1-2|NA|TRBV6-6
TGTGCCAGCAGACAGGAGTGGTCTAACTATGGCTACACCTTC
CASRQEWSNYGYTF
>NA|TRBJ2-5|once|TRBV7-7
TGTGCTAGCAGCCCCGGGACTTCCCAAGAGACCCAGTACTTC
CASSPGTSQETQYF
>TRBD1|TRBJ2-5|NA|TRBV5-4
TGTGCCAGCAGCCTCCGGGACAGCCAAGAGACCCAGTACTTC
CASSLRDSQETQYF
>NA|TRBJ2-1|NA|TRBV6-1
TGTGCCAGCACCCAGGGCCCCTACAATGAGCAGTTCTTC
CASTQGPYNEQFF
>TRBD2|TRBJ2-5|NA|TRBV6-5
TGTGCCAGCAGGACCATAGCGGGAGGAAAGGAGACCCAGTACTTC
CASRTIAGGKETQYF
>TRBD1|TRBJ2-7|once|TRBV27
TGTGCCAGCCGGGACAGGGCCTACGAGCAGTACTTC
CASRDRAYEQYF
>TRBD1|TRBJ2-5|NA|TRBV5-4
TGTGCCAGCAGCTTGACAGGGGGCAAGGGCAAAGAGACCCAGTACTTC
CASSLTGGKGKETQYF
>NA|TRBJ1-2|NA|TRBV19
TGTGCCAGTAGTATAGGCGGTCAGGGATGGGATGGCTACACCTTC
CASSIGGQGWDGYTF
>NA|TRBJ2-1|NA|TRBV15
TGTGCCACCAGCAGAACCCGGGAGACGCTGTTCAATGAGCAGTTCTTC
CATSRTRETLFNEQFF
>NA|TRBJ1-4|NA|TRBV28
TGTGCCAGCAGTTTGCTAGGGGCTGAGGGTAATGAAAAACTGTTTTTT
CASSLLGAEGNEKLFF
>TRBD1|TRBJ1-1|NA|TRBV9
TGTGCCAGCAGCGTAGTGGGACAGGGGGCCACTGAAGCTTTCTTT
CASSVVGQGATEAFF
>NA|TRBJ1-4|NA|TRBV19
TGTGCCAGTAGACCCCAGTCACCATTCGGTGAAAAACTGTTTTTT
CASRPQSPFGEKLFF
>NA|TRBJ2-4|NA|TRBV5-1
TGCGCCAGCAGCGAGGACTGGCCCCGAAACATTCAGTACTTC
CASSEDWPRNIQYF
>TRBD2|TRBJ2-1|once|TRBV19
TGTGCCAGTAGAGGGACTAGCGCTTACAATGAGCAGTTCTTC
CASRGTSAYNEQFF
>NA|TRBJ2-7|NA|TRBV5-1
TGCGCCAGCAGCTTGGCTCCGACAGAGACCTACGAGCAGTACTTC
CASSLAPTETYEQYF
>NA|TRBJ1-2|NA|TRBV4-1
TGCGCCAGCAGCCAAGATTCCCCACCTGGGTCCCTGCAAGGCTACACCTTC
CASSQDSPPGSLQGYTF
>NA|TRBJ1-5|NA|TRBV27
TGTGCCAGCAGTCCCATGACGGGAAATCAGCCCCAGCATTTT
CASSPMTGNQPQHF
>TRBD1|TRBJ2-1|NA|TRBV28
TGTGCCAGCATCGAGACAGGGGTCTATGAGCAGTTCTTC
CASIETGVYEQFF
>NA|TRBJ1-4|NA|TRBV12-5
TGTGCTAGTGGTTTGGGGGCAGGGCCACGGGAAAAACTGTTTTTT
CASGLGAGPREKLFF